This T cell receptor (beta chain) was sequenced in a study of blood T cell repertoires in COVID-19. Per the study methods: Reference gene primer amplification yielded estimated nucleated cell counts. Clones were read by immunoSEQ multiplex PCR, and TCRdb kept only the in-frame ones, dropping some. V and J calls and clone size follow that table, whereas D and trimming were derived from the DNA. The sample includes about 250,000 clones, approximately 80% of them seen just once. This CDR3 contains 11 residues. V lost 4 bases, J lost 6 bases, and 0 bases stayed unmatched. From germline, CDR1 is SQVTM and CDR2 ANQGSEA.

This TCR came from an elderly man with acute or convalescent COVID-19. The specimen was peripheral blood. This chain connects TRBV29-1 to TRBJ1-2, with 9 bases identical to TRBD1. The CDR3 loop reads CSVGQGDGYTF. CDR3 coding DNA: TGCAGCGTTGGACAGGGGGATGGCTACACCTTC.